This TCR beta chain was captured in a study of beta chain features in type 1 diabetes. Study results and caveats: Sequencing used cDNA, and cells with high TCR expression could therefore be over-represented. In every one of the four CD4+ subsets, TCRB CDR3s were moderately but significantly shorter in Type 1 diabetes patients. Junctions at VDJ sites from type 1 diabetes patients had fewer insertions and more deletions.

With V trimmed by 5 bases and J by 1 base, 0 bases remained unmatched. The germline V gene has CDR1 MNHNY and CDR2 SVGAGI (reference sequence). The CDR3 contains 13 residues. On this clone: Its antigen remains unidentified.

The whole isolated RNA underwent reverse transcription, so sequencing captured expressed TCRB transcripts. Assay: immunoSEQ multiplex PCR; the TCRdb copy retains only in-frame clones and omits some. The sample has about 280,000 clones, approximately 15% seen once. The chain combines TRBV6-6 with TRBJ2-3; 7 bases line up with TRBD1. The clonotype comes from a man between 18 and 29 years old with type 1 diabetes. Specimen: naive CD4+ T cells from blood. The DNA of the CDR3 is TGTGCCAGCAGTGGACAGGGCACAGATACGCAGTATTTT. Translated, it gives CASSGQGTDTQYF.